One sample yielded the 23 T cell receptor beta chains listed below, sequenced in a study of Graves' ophthalmopathy and Graves' hyperthyroidism. The authors amplified TCR beta CDR3 regions from RNA transcripts. An initial RT-PCR round employing HTBI primers preceded a second-round multiplex PCR. TCRdb processed the multiplex PCR reads anew with MiXCR; each CDR3 protein has one entry. The sample contains just over 600,000 distinct CDR3 sequences, about a fifth of which appear only once. The sample comprised peripheral blood. The origin of the receptors is a woman in her late teens or twenties with stable Graves' hyperthyroidism. Some clones in this sample may be carry-over from other donors' samples.

V usage is TRBV12-3 or TRBV12-4 and J usage is TRBJ2-2; D ambiguous. V was cut by 8 bases and J by 0 bases, with 13 bases left in between. This CDR3 spans 15 amino acids. The CDR3 here is CASPATNANTGELFF. The CDR3 DNA follows: TGTGCCAGCCCCGCGACGAACGCGAACACCGGGGAGCTGTTTTTT.

This clonotype was counted many times. The chain joins TRBV11-2 to TRBJ1-5; D gene uncertain. CDR3 size: 14 residues. Trimming pared 0 bases from V and 9 bases from J, leaving 12 bases between. CDR1 is SGHAT and CDR2 is FQNNGV in the germline V gene. The CDR3 DNA follows: TGTGCCAGCAGCTTAGATCTCCCCGTAGGGCCCCAGCATTTT. Amino acids: CASSLDLPVGPQHF.

V gene TRBV24-1 combines with J gene TRBJ1-1, with 7 bases fitting TRBD1. The CDR3 length is 16 residues. The germline V gene has CDR1 KGHDR and CDR2 SFDVKD. The junction had 10 bases not matched to a gene; V was cut back by 7 bases and J by 0 bases. CDR3 DNA sequence: TGTGCCACCAGGGTCCGCGGGACAGAATTGAACACTGAAGCTTTCTTT. Translating it yields CATRVRGTELNTEAFF.

A word on this clonotype: A read error may explain this, as a much larger clone is one base away. The conserved phenylalanine or tryptophan normally closing the CDR3 is absent here, so this likely arose from a read error. The rearrangement links TRBV19 to TRBJ1-2; D might be TRBD1 (5 bases). Germline V gene sequence: CDR1 LNHDA, CDR2 SQIVND (reference sequence). The CDR3 consists of 14 residues. Between the trimmed V and J ends, which lost 4 bases and 4 bases, there was a span of 13 bases. The CDR3 is CASSTSTDSYGYTY. The CDR3 DNA follows: TGTGCCAGTAGTACATCGACAGATTCCTATGGCTACACCTAC.

Comments on this clonotype: A much larger clone sits a single nucleotide away, making a read error possible. V gene TRBV7-9 combines with J gene TRBJ1-2; no firm D call. Germline assignment: CDR1 SEHNR and CDR2 FQNEAQ (reference sequence). The CDR3 spans 11 residues. Written as DNA, the CDR3 is TGTGCCACCGCCTCAAATCCTGGCTTCACCTTC. Translated: CATASNPGFTF. Together with reference TRBV7-9 and TRBJ1-2, the CDR3 gives the full variable domain: DTGVSQNPRHKITKRGQNVTFRCDPISEHNRLYWYRQTLGQGPEFLTYFQNEAQLEKSRLLSDRFSAERPKGSFSTLEIQRTEQGDSAMYLCATASNPGFTFGSGTRLTVV.

The CDR3 bases are TGTGCCACCGCAGGGCAGGGGGCCAACGTCCTGACTTTC. As protein: CATAGQGANVLTF. The genes are TRBV27 and TRBJ2-6, with a possible D match to TRBD1 (5 bases). The CDR3 totals 13 residues. Germline V gives CDR1 MNHEY, CDR2 SMNVEV (reference sequence). V dropped 10 bases and J dropped 4 bases, with 11 bases sitting between them.

This clonotype was counted a few times. The chain combines TRBV18 with TRBJ2-7, with unresolved D. Germline values: CDR1 KGHSH, CDR2 LQKENI. CDR3 size: 14 residues. The ends were cut back, 8 bases at V and 2 bases at J, with 16 bases in the middle. The CDR3 here is CASAAGPTTYEQYF. Here the CDR3 DNA reads TGTGCCAGCGCCGCAGGACCGACGACCTACGAGCAGTACTTC.

This clonotype was seen repeatedly, ten times or more. This chain joins TRBV13 and TRBJ1-1, with D maybe TRBD1 (5 bases). V lost 5 bases and J lost 1, with 11 bases in between. The CDR3 totals 14 residues. Germline V CDR1 and CDR2: PRHDT, FYEKMQ (reference sequence). The DNA for the CDR3 is TGTGCCAGCAGCCCAGTGGGGACGAACACTGAAGCTTTCTTT. Amino acid sequence: CASSPVGTNTEAFF.

The gene calls are TRBV19 and TRBJ1-3; 10 positions agree with TRBD1. V lost 11 bases to trimming and J lost 4 bases; unmatched junction nucleotides: 11. There are 15 residues in the CDR3. Per germline, CDR1 LNHDA and CDR2 SQIVND (reference sequence). CDR3 coding DNA: TGTGCCTGCTCTTGGGACAGGGGTAAAGGAAACACCATATATTTT. This encodes CACSWDRGKGNTIYF.

The table lists this clonotype with a few counts. The J gene is TRBJ1-1, the V gene TRBV20-1; TRBD1 agrees at 7 bases. The CDR3 has 14 residues. In germline, CDR1 is DFQATT, CDR2 SNEGSKA (reference sequence). V was clipped by 6 bases and J by 5 bases; unmatched bases: 12. The CDR3 protein is CSANRGGGGTEAFF. Here the CDR3 DNA reads TGCAGTGCAAACAGGGGAGGGGGCGGGACTGAAGCTTTCTTT.

This clonotype showed up just once. The chain couples TRBV28 to TRBJ2-5, with D possibly being TRBD1 (6 bases). The CDR3 has 15 amino acids. Germline lookup yields CDR1 MDHEN and CDR2 SYDVKM. The V and J ends lost 1 base and 4 bases respectively, with 13 bases between them. The CDR3 nucleotides read TGTGCCAGCAGTTTATCTCAGGGGCGAAGAGAGACCCAGTACTTC. It is translated as CASSLSQGRRETQYF.

This clonotype was observed at least ten times. The J gene is TRBJ1-1, the V gene TRBV5-1, with D possibly TRBD1 on 5 matching bases. The V end was cut by 4 bases, the J end by 1 base, with 8 bases between. CDR3 length: 13 residues. CDR1 SGHRS and CDR2 YFSETQ come from the germline V gene. The CDR3, as DNA: TGCGCCAGCAGCGGGGGACCGAACACTGAAGCTTTCTTT. Protein sequence: CASSGGPNTEAFF. The full variable domain, with the rest looked up from reference TRBV5-1 and TRBJ1-1, is KAGVTQTPRYLIKTRGQQVTLSCSPISGHRSVSWYQQTPGQGLQFLFEYFSETQRNKGNFPGRFSGRQFSNSRSEMNVSTLELGDSALYLCASSGGPNTEAFFGQGTRLTVV.

The chain links TRBV30 to TRBJ1-1, with D possibly being TRBD1 (6 bases). This CDR3 has 14 residues. V lost 5 bases to trimming and J lost 1 base, with 14 bases between them. Germline CDR1 is GTSNPN and CDR2 is SVGIG (reference sequence). CDR3 amino acids: CAWDPGTPNTEAFF. DNA for the CDR3: TGTGCCTGGGACCCCGGGACACCGAACACTGAAGCTTTCTTT. The full variable domain, in which reference TRBV30 and TRBJ1-1 provide the parts outside the CDR3, is SQTIHQWPATLVQPVGSPLSLECTVEGTSNPNLYWYRQAAGRGLQLLFYSVGIGQISSEVPQNLSASRPQDRQFILSSKKLLLSDSGFYLCAWDPGTPNTEAFFGQGTRLTVV.

The chain uses TRBV7-3 and TRBJ1-2, with D possibly matching TRBD1 (5 bases). The CDR3 spans 14 residues. The germline V gene has CDR1 SGHTA and CDR2 FQGTGA. The V and J ends lost 1 base and 4 bases respectively, with 10 bases between them. In nucleotides, the CDR3 is TGTGCCAGCAGCTTAAAAGGACATACCTATGGCTACACCTTC. Amino acids: CASSLKGHTYGYTF.

The sample holds many counts of this clonotype. This rearrangement joins TRBV24-1 to TRBJ1-2, with D perhaps TRBD1 (5 bases). The ends were cut back, 1 base at V and 3 bases at J, with 11 bases in the middle. The CDR3 sequence is 15 residues long. Looked up from germline, CDR1 is KGHDR and CDR2 is SFDVKD. CDR3 nucleotide sequence: TGTGCCACCAGTGATTTAAAGGGGCTCGACTATGGCTACACCTTC. Translated, it gives CATSDLKGLDYGYTF.

This clonotype was found a few times. This chain joins TRBV9 and TRBJ2-7; 10 bases agree with TRBD1. After removal of 3 bases from V and 5 bases from J, the junction contained 5 bases not matched to a gene. The CDR3 covers 14 residues. Germline CDR1 SGDLS, CDR2 YYNGEE. CDR3 DNA sequence: TGTGCCAGCAGCGCCGGGACAGGGGTGCACGAGCAGTACTTC. Protein product: CASSAGTGVHEQYF.

This clonotype was counted many times. The rearrangement uses TRBV6-2 or TRBV6-3 and TRBJ1-1; D possibly corresponds to TRBD1 (6 bases). Trimming cost V 4 bases and J 11 bases, with 14 bases left between them. Germline CDR1 MNHEY, CDR2 SVGEGT. The CDR3 length is 12 residues. Here the CDR3 reads CASSSTGGLAFF. CDR3 DNA: TGTGCCAGCAGTTCCACCGGGGGGCTGGCTTTCTTT.

This clonotype was seen repeatedly, ten times or more. The CDR3 loop reads CASSLTGINQPQHF. The CDR3 nucleotides are TGTGCCAGCAGCTTGACAGGGATCAATCAGCCCCAGCATTTT. The chain has TRBV7-2 and TRBJ1-5, with 7 bases matching TRBD1. The germline CDR1 and CDR2 sequences are SGHTA and FQGNSA. The CDR3 length is 14 residues. Trimming took 3 bases from V and 3 from J; bases not matched to a gene: 2.

The genes are TRBV2 and TRBJ2-3, with TRBD1 matching 8 bases. V gave up 6 bases and J gave up 4 bases; unmatched junction bases: 9. The CDR3 consists of 15 residues. Germline V gene data show CDR1 as SNHLY and CDR2 as FYNNEI. Here the CDR3 reads CASRNGQGLSDTQYF. The CDR3 DNA follows: TGTGCCAGCAGGAACGGACAGGGCTTATCAGATACGCAGTATTTT. Full variable domain (outside the CDR3, taken from reference TRBV2 and TRBJ2-3): EPEVTQTPSHQVTQMGQEVILRCVPISNHLYFYWYRQILGQKVEFLVSFYNNEISEKSEIFDDQFSVERPDGSNFTLKIRSTKLEDSAMYFCASRNGQGLSDTQYFGPGTRLTVL.

This clonotype came up many times. The chain recombines TRBV20-1 with TRBJ1-1; TRBD1 matches 7 bases. CDR1 is DFQATT, CDR2 SNEGSKA, per germline (reference sequence). V shed 6 bases and J 2 bases; nucleotides not matched to a gene: 12. CDR3 size: 15 residues. The CDR3 protein is CSAPRGRTRNTEAFF. The CDR3 DNA follows: TGCAGTGCCCCGAGGGGGCGGACAAGAAACACTGAAGCTTTCTTT.

In this sample, this clonotype turned up many times. The genes are TRBV20-1 and TRBJ1-6; D unresolved. The germline CDR1 and CDR2 sequences are DFQATT and SNEGSKA (reference sequence). The CDR3 extends over 16 amino acids. V lost 1 base and J 1 base, leaving 11 bases between the germline ends. CDR3 DNA sequence: TGCAGTGCTAGAGGTACAGCTCAATCCTATAATTCACCCCTCCACTTT. It is translated as CSARGTAQSYNSPLHF.

The chain is built from TRBV20-1 and TRBJ2-7; 7 positions match TRBD2. The germline V gene encodes CDR1 DFQATT and CDR2 SNEGSKA (reference sequence). The CDR3 runs 17 residues. J lost 3 bases, V lost 5 bases, and 19 bases had no gene match. CDR3: CSAGGIRVAGVLYEQYF. The CDR3 region has the DNA TGCAGTGCTGGTGGTATCCGCGTTGCGGGAGTCCTCTACGAGCAGTACTTC.

This clonotype was found many times. This rearrangement joins TRBV4-2 to TRBJ1-1; D is unclear. This CDR3 spans 14 amino acids. With 4 bases removed from V and 1 base from J, the gap between germline ends came to 10 bases. CDR1 and CDR2 from the germline V gene are LGHNA and YNFKEQ. CDR3 residues: CASSRSGQNTEAFF. CDR3 sequence (DNA): TGTGCCAGCAGCCGTTCCGGTCAGAACACTGAAGCTTTCTTT.